The present T cell receptor (beta chain) was sequenced within a study of control samples from healthy donors and cancer patients. Clones were sequenced by immunoSEQ multiplex PCR, and TCRdb holds only the in-frame ones, with some missing. Of about 90,000 clones in the sample, roughly 93% were seen once. The specimen sequenced was blood. The source of this sequence is a woman aged 25 to 39 in good health.

CDR3 loop: CAISESGLAGGAPGTGELFF. The CDR3 coding sequence is TGTGCCATCAGTGAGTCGGGACTAGCGGGGGGTGCCCCAGGCACCGGGGAGCTGTTTTTT. The rearrangement joins TRBV10-3 to TRBJ2-2; TRBD2 matches 15 bases. The CDR3 extends over 20 amino acids. Germline CDR1 is ENHRY and CDR2 is SYGVKD. V shed 0 bases and J 4 bases; nucleotides not matched to a gene: 9.